This T cell receptor beta chain was identified in a study of T cells in Graves' hyperthyroidism and ophthalmopathy. Whole-study results and caveats: The authors' 13 V-J model separated ophthalmopathy from stable hyperthyroidism. In blood, most of the thyroid clonotypes expanded above 0.001 were also present. Onset of ophthalmopathy came a median around 6.2 months after the model predicted it.

TCR beta CDR3 sequences were amplified from RNA transcripts. A first-round RT-PCR of the TCR CDR3 used the HTBI primer set. One entry per CDR3 protein, called by TCRdb with MiXCR from the multiplex PCR reads. Of about 660,000 distinct CDR3 sequences in the sample, roughly 46% were seen once. Each diagnosis drew on symptoms, thyroxine, TRAb, thyroid ultrasound and orbital computed tomography findings. Details on this clonotype: What it recognizes is unknown.

The source is an adult man with Graves' disease, either hyperthyroidism or ophthalmopathy (not recorded which). The sequencing sample was made of peripheral blood or thyroid tissue (not recorded which).

CDR3 protein: CSVEDLHGDNYGYTF. CDR3 DNA sequence: TGCAGCGTTGAAGATCTTCATGGCGATAACTATGGCTACACCTTC. The chain uses TRBV29-1 and TRBJ1-2; D is ambiguous. V lost 0 bases to trimming and J lost 1 base, with 12 bases between them. CDR3 size: 15 residues. Looked up from germline, CDR1 is SQVTM and CDR2 is ANQGSEA.